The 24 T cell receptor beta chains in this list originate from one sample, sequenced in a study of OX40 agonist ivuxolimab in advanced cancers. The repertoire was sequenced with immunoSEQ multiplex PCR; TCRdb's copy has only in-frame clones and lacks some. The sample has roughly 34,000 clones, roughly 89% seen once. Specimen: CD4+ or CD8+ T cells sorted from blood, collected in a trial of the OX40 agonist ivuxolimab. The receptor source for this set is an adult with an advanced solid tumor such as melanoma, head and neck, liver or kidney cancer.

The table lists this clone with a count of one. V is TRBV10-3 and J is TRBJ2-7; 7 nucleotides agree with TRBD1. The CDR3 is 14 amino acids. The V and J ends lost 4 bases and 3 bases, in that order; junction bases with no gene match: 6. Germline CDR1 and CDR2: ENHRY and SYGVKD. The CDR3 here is CAISGAGTDYEQYF. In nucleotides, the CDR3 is TGTGCCATCAGTGGAGCCGGGACAGACTACGAGCAGTACTTC.

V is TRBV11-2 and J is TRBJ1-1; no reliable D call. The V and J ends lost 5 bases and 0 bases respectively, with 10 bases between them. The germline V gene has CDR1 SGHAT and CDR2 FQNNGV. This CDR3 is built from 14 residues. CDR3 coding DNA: TGTGCCAGCAGCCGAGGGAACTTGAACACTGAAGCTTTCTTT. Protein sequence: CASSRGNLNTEAFF.

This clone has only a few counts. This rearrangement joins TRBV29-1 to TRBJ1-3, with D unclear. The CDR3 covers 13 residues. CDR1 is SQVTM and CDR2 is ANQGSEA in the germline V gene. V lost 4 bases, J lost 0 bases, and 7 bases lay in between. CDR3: CSVVNPSGNTIYF. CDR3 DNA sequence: TGCAGCGTTGTAAATCCCTCTGGAAACACCATATATTTT.

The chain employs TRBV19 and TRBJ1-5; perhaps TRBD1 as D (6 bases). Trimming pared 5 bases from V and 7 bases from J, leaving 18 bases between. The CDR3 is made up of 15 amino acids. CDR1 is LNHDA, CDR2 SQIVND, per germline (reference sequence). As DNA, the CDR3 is TGTGCCAGTAGTCTCCGGGGGGCCGTTGGGCAGCCCCAGCATTTT. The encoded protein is CASSLRGAVGQPQHF.

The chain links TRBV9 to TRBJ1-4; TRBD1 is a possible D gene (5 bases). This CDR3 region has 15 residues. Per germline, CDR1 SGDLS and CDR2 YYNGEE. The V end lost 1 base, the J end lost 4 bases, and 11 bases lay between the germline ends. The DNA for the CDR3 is TGTGCCAGCAGCGTATCGGCCGGGGGTAATGAAAAACTGTTTTTT. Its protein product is CASSVSAGGNEKLFF.

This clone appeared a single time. CDR3 in DNA: TGCGCCAGCAGCACCGAACTGGGCGGGTCCTCCTACGAGCAGTACTTC. Its translation is CASSTELGGSSYEQYF. V and J are TRBV5-1 and TRBJ2-7; TRBD2 is a possible D gene (5 bases). V shed 4 bases and J shed 0 bases, with 17 bases lying between them. Germline V CDR1 and CDR2: SGHRS, YFSETQ. The CDR3 runs to 16 residues.

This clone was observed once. CDR3 region: CASSLRRVGTEAFF. In DNA form, the CDR3 reads TGTGCCAGCAGCCTACGGAGGGTAGGGACTGAAGCTTTCTTT. The chain is built from TRBV7-9 and TRBJ1-1; no clear D gene. CDR1 and CDR2 from the germline V gene are SEHNR and FQNEAQ (reference sequence). Trimming cost V 5 bases and J 5 bases, with 15 bases left between them. The CDR3 runs to 14 residues.

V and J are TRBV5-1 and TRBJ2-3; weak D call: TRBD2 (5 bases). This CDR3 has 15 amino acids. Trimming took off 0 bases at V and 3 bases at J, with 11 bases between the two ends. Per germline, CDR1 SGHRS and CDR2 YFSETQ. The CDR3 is CASSLGGLGTDTQYF. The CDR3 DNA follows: TGCGCCAGCAGCTTGGGCGGGCTGGGAACAGATACGCAGTATTTT.

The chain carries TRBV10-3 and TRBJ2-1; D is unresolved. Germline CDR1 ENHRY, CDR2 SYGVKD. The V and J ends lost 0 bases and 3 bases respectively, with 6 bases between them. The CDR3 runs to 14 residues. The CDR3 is CAISESTFYNEQFF. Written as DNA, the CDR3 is TGTGCCATCAGTGAGTCTACTTTCTACAATGAGCAGTTCTTC.

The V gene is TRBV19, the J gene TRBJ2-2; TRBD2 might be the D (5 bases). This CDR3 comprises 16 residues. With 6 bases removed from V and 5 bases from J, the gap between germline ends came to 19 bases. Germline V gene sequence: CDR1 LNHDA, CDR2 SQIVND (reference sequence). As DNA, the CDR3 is TGTGCCAGTAGCCCAGAGGCTAGCAGGCCGACCGGGGAGCTGTTTTTT. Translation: CASSPEASRPTGELFF. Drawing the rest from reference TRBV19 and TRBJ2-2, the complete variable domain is DGGITQSPKYLFRKEGQNVTLSCEQNLNHDAMYWYRQDPGQGLRLIYYSQIVNDFQKGDIAEGYSVSREKKESFPLTVTSAQKNPTAFYLCASSPEASRPTGELFFGEGSRLTVL.

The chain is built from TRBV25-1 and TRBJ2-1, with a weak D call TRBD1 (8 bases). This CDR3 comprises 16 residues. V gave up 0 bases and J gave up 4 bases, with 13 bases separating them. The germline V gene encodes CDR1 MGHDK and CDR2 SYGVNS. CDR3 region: CASSEYTGGEYNEQFF. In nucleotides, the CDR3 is TGTGCCAGCAGTGAATATACAGGGGGGGAGTACAATGAGCAGTTCTTC.

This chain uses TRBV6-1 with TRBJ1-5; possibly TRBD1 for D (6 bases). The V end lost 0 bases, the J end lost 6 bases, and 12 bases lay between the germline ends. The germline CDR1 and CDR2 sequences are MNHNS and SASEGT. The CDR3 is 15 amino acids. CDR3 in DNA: TGTGCCAGCAGTGAAGCTCCGGGGGCAGGTCAGCCCCAGCATTTT. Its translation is CASSEAPGAGQPQHF.

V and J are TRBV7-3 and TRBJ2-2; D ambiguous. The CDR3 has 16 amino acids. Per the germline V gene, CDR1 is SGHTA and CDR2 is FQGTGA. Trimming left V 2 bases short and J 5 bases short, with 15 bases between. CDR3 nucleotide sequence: TGTGCCAGCAGCTTAGACTCGGGCCTTAAGACCGGGGAGCTGTTTTTT. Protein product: CASSLDSGLKTGELFF.

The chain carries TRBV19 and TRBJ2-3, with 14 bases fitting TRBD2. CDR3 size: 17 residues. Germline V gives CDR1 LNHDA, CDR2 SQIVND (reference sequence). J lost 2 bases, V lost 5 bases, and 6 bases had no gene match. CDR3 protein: CASSQGLAGVVTDTQYF. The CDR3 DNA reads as TGTGCCAGTAGTCAGGGACTAGCGGGAGTAGTCACAGATACGCAGTATTTT. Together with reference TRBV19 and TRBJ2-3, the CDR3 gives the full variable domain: DGGITQSPKYLFRKEGQNVTLSCEQNLNHDAMYWYRQDPGQGLRLIYYSQIVNDFQKGDIAEGYSVSREKKESFPLTVTSAQKNPTAFYLCASSQGLAGVVTDTQYFGPGTRLTVL.

CDR3: CASSPSGGTTYEQYF. The CDR3 coding sequence is TGTGCCAGCAGCCCTAGCGGGGGGACCACCTACGAGCAGTACTTC. The V gene is TRBV11-2, the J gene TRBJ2-7, with TRBD2 matching over 11 bases. J was trimmed by 2 bases and V by 5 bases; bases with no gene match: 5. This CDR3 is 15 amino acids long. CDR1 SGHAT and CDR2 FQNNGV come from the germline V gene.

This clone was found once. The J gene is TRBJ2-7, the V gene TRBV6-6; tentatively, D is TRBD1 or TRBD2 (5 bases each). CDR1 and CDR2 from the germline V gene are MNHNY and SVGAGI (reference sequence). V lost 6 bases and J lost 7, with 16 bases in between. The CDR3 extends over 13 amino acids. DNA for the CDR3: TGTGCCAGCAGCCTACTAGGGACGGGTGAGCAGTACTTC. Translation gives CASSLLGTGEQYF.

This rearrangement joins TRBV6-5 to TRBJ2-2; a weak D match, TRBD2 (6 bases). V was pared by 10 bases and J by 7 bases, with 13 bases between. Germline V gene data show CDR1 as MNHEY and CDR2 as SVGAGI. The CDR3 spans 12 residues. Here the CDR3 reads CAIRGGIGELFF. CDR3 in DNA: TGTGCCATCCGTGGGGGGATCGGGGAGCTGTTTTTT.

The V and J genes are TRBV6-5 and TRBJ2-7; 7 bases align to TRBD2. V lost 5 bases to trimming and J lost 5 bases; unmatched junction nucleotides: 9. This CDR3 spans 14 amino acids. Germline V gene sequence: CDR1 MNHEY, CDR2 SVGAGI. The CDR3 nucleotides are TGTGCCAGCAGTCGGGGGGTAGGAGGGAACGAGCAGTACTTC. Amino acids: CASSRGVGGNEQYF.

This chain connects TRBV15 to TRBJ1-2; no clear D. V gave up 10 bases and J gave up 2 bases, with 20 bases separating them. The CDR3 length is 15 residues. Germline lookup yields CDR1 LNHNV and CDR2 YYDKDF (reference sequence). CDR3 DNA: TGTGCCAATTACCCCCCCCCTCCCTCCAACTATGGCTACACCTTC. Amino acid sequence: CANYPPPPSNYGYTF. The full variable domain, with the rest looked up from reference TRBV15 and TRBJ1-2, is DAMVIQNPRYQVTQFGKPVTLSCSQTLNHNVMYWYQQKSSQAPKLLFHYYDKDFNNEADTPDNFQSRRPNTSFCFLDIRSPGLGDTAMYLCANYPPPPSNYGYTFGSGTRLTVV.

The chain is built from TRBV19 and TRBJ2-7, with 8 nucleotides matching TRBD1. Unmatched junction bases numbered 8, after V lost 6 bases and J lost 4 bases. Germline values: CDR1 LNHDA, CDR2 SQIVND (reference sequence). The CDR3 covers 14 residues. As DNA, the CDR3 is TGTGCCAGTAGCCGGGGACAGGATGCGTACGAGCAGTACTTC. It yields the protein CASSRGQDAYEQYF.

The CDR3 reads CAWSVGDRAPLHF. CDR3 bases: TGTGCCTGGAGTGTAGGGGATCGGGCACCCCTCCACTTT. This chain connects TRBV30 to TRBJ1-6, with a tentative D call TRBD1 (5 bases). In germline, CDR1 is GTSNPN, CDR2 SVGIG (reference sequence). This CDR3 has 13 residues. Trimming removed 0 bases at V and 11 bases at J, with 11 bases between.

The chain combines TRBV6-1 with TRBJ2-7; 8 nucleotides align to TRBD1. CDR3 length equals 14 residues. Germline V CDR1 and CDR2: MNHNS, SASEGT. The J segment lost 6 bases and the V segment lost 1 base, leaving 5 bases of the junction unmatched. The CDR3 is CASSEGDRGFEQYF. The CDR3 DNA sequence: TGTGCCAGCAGTGAAGGTGACAGGGGCTTCGAGCAGTACTTC.

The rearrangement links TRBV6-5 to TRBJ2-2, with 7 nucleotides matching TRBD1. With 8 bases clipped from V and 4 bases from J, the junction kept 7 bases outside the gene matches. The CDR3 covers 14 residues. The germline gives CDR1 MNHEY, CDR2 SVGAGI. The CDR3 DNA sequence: TGTGCCAGCTCTTATGACAGGGCCACCGGGGAGCTGTTTTTT. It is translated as CASSYDRATGELFF.

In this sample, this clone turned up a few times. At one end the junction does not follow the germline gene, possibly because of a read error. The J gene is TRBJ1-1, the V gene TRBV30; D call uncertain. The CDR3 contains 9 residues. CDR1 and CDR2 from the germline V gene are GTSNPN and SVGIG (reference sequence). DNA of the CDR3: TGTGCCTGGAGTGTTCCTCCGAGGTTT. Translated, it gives CAWSVPPRF.